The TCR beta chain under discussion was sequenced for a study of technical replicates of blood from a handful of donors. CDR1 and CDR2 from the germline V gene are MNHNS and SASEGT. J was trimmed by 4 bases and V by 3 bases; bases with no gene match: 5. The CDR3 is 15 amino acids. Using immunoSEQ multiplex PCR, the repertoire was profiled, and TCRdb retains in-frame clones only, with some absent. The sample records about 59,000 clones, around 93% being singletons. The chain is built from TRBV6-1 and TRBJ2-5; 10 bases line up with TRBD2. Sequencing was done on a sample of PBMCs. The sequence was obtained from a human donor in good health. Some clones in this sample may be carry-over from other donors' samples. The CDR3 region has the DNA TGTGCCAGCAGTGACCTACTAGCGGGGCGAGAGACCCAGTACTTC. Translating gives CASSDLLAGRETQYF.